The 28 T cell receptor beta chains given below trace back to one sample, sequenced in a study of blood T cell repertoires in COVID-19. This table comes from immunoSEQ multiplex PCR, and its TCRdb copy is limited to in-frame clones, with some not included. The table shows more than 150,000 clones, with about 86% occurring only once. Sequencing input: peripheral blood. The receptors come from a man aged 30 to 45 with active or convalescent COVID-19.

This clone was detected once. The genes are TRBV6-1 and TRBJ1-4, with 8 bases identical to TRBD1. V gave up 4 bases and J gave up 0 bases; unmatched junction bases: 13. This CDR3 contains 19 residues. Looked up from germline, CDR1 is MNHNS and CDR2 is SASEGT. The CDR3 region is CASSGRRGDRTTTNEKLFF. CDR3 in DNA: TGTGCCAGCAGTGGGAGGAGAGGGGACAGGACCACAACTAATGAAAAACTGTTTTTT.

The chain employs TRBV3-1 (or the pseudogene TRBV3-2) and TRBJ1-4, with a weak D call TRBD1 (5 bases). CDR3 length: 17 amino acids. CDR1 and CDR2 (germline): LGHDT, YNNKEL (reference sequence). V dropped 0 bases and J dropped 8 bases, with 19 bases sitting between them. The CDR3 DNA follows: TGTGCCAGCAGCCAAGAGGGGCAGGGTGCCGGTTGGGAAAAACTGTTTTTT. This translates into CASSQEGQGAGWEKLFF.

The chain recombines TRBV11-2 with TRBJ1-6; D not resolved. V was trimmed by 5 bases and J by 7 bases, leaving 12 bases between them. The germline CDR1 and CDR2 sequences are SGHAT and FQNNGV. The CDR3 covers 14 residues. CDR3 bases: TGTGCCAGCAGCCGCCCTGAGCCCAATTCACCCCTCCACTTT. Translation gives CASSRPEPNSPLHF. Drawing the rest from reference TRBV11-2 and TRBJ1-6, the complete variable domain is EAGVAQSPRYKIIEKRQSVAFWCNPISGHATLYWYQQILGQGPKLLIQFQNNGVVDDSQLPKDRFSAERLKGVDSTLKIQPAKLEDSAVYLCASSRPEPNSPLHFGNGTRLTVT.

The rearrangement links TRBV27 to TRBJ2-7; 8 positions agree with TRBD1. Germline V gene sequence: CDR1 MNHEY, CDR2 SMNVEV (reference sequence). The V segment lost 6 bases and the J segment 1 base; nucleotides outside the gene matches: 8. This CDR3 region has 15 residues. In DNA form, the CDR3 reads TGTGCCAGCAGACCCTGGGACAGGCCGTCCTACGAGCAGTACTTC. Translating it yields CASRPWDRPSYEQYF.

In DNA, the CDR3 is TGTGCCATCAGTGCCGGCAGGGTGGTTGACACTGAAGCTTTCTTT. This codes for CAISAGRVVDTEAFF. The V gene is TRBV10-3, the J gene TRBJ1-1, with D possibly being TRBD1 (5 bases). This CDR3 spans 15 amino acids. V lost 4 bases and J 3 bases, leaving 15 bases between the germline ends. From germline, CDR1 is ENHRY and CDR2 SYGVKD.

This chain connects TRBV28 to TRBJ2-3; D is uncertain. CDR1 and CDR2 from the germline V gene are MDHEN and SYDVKM. The CDR3 length is 16 residues. V lost 5 bases and J lost 0, with 15 bases in between. CDR3 protein: CASSPVTYYSTDTQYF. CDR3 sequence (DNA): TGTGCCAGCAGTCCTGTGACTTACTATAGCACAGATACGCAGTATTTT.

The chain has TRBV28 and TRBJ2-2; possible D gene TRBD1, 6 bases. The length of the CDR3 is 16 residues. CDR1 is MDHEN, CDR2 SYDVKM, per germline. The V and J ends lost 1 base and 1 base respectively, with 10 bases between them. The CDR3 nucleotides read TGTGCCAGCAGTTTATCTTCCAGGGGGAACACCGGGGAGCTGTTTTTT. Translating gives CASSLSSRGNTGELFF.

The chain is built from TRBV2 and TRBJ1-2; a weak D match, TRBD1 (6 bases). With 6 bases removed from V and 6 bases from J, the gap between germline ends came to 17 bases. The CDR3 sequence is 14 residues long. Germline CDR1 is SNHLY and CDR2 is FYNNEI. CDR3 DNA: TGTGCCAGCAGAAACGACAGGTCCCCAAATGGCTACACCTTC. Translating it yields CASRNDRSPNGYTF.

This chain joins TRBV9 and TRBJ1-1; D unresolved. CDR1 and CDR2 (germline): SGDLS, YYNGEE. Trimming took off 4 bases at V and 0 bases at J, with 13 bases between the two ends. The CDR3 totals 15 residues. CDR3: CASSLSTVMNTEAFF. The CDR3 DNA reads TGTGCCAGCAGCCTCAGTACAGTGATGAACACTGAAGCTTTCTTT.

The V and J genes are TRBV28 and TRBJ1-1; D is ambiguous. Germline CDR1 reads MDHEN; CDR2 reads SYDVKM. V was trimmed by 5 bases and J by 14 bases, leaving 24 bases between them. The length of the CDR3 is 14 residues. CDR3 sequence (DNA): TGTGCCAGCAGTCCACCACCGACGGCGGACTCGCGCTTCTTT. Translating it yields CASSPPPTADSRFF.

CDR3 protein: CASSQIQGYNYGYTF. For the CDR3, the DNA is TGTGCCAGCAGCCAAATACAGGGCTATAACTATGGCTACACCTTC. This chain links TRBV14 with TRBJ1-2, with D perhaps matching TRBD1 (6 bases). The germline V gene encodes CDR1 SGHDN and CDR2 FVKESK. The CDR3 extends over 15 amino acids. The germline V and J ends were trimmed by 2 bases and 1 base, with 11 bases remaining between them.

This chain joins TRBV7-9 and TRBJ2-5; D is ambiguous. The CDR3 contains 11 residues. V was pared by 4 bases and J by 5 bases, with 5 bases between. CDR1 and CDR2 (germline): SEHNR, FQNEAQ (reference sequence). CDR3 bases: TGTGCCAGCAGCTCGAGGGAGACCCAGTACTTC. Protein sequence: CASSSRETQYF.

The chain joins TRBV10-1 to TRBJ2-7, with 9 bases fitting TRBD1. This CDR3 is 13 amino acids long. Germline V gene sequence: CDR1 WNHNN, CDR2 SYGVQD (reference sequence). After removal of 7 bases from V and 6 bases from J, the junction contained 7 bases not matched to a gene. In DNA, the CDR3 is TGCGCCAGCAAGGACAGGGGAGGGAGCGAGCAGTACTTC. This sequence encodes CASKDRGGSEQYF.

The rearrangement links TRBV7-9 to TRBJ1-4; 9 nucleotides line up with TRBD1. The germline gives CDR1 SEHNR, CDR2 FQNEAQ (reference sequence). The CDR3 length is 14 residues. V shed 4 bases, J shed 8 bases, and the junction held 5 bases outside the gene matches. The CDR3 reads CASSSQGAGEKLFF. CDR3 DNA: TGTGCCAGCAGCTCACAGGGGGCCGGGGAAAAACTGTTTTTT.

This chain uses TRBV7-2 with TRBJ1-2; 7 bases map to TRBD1. The CDR3 runs 15 residues. V lost 4 bases, J lost 7 bases, and 12 bases stayed unmatched. In germline, CDR1 is SGHTA, CDR2 FQGNSA. The CDR3 spells CASSSTLTGDGGYTF. The CDR3 DNA follows: TGTGCCAGCAGCTCGACGTTAACAGGGGACGGTGGCTACACCTTC.

This clone has only a few counts. This rearrangement joins TRBV7-9 to TRBJ1-2; no clear D gene. The length of the CDR3 is 13 residues. Germline V gene lookup returns CDR1 SEHNR and CDR2 FQNEAQ (reference sequence). V shed 0 bases and J shed 4 bases, with 6 bases lying between them. In nucleotides, the CDR3 is TGTGCCAGCAGCTTAGCTTCCAGCTATGGCTACACCTTC. This codes for CASSLASSYGYTF.

This chain joins TRBV20-1 and TRBJ1-5, with a weak D call TRBD1 (5 bases). Trimming cost V 6 bases and J 3 bases, with 18 bases left between them. Germline lookup yields CDR1 DFQATT and CDR2 SNEGSKA (reference sequence). The CDR3 length is 15 residues. This chain's CDR3 is CSASTSGTSNQPQHF. CDR3 coding DNA: TGCAGTGCCAGTACCTCCGGGACTTCCAATCAGCCCCAGCATTTT.

This chain uses TRBV3-1 (or the pseudogene TRBV3-2) with TRBJ1-1; 10 bases map to TRBD1. Trimming removed 2 bases from V and 4 bases from J; junction bases left unmatched: 4. CDR1 LGHDT and CDR2 YNNKEL come from the germline V gene (reference sequence). The CDR3 covers 15 residues. Written as DNA, the CDR3 is TGTGCCAGCAGCCAATGGGACAGGGGCGGCACTGAAGCTTTCTTT. Protein: CASSQWDRGGTEAFF.

The CDR3 protein is CASSDSDRDSPLHF. In DNA, the CDR3 is TGTGCCAGCAGCGATTCCGACAGAGATTCACCCCTCCACTTT. The rearrangement links TRBV9 to TRBJ1-6; D is possibly TRBD1 (5 bases). Germline lookup yields CDR1 SGDLS and CDR2 YYNGEE. The CDR3 is 14 amino acids. V dropped 3 bases and J dropped 8 bases, with 12 bases sitting between them. Looking up the rest from reference TRBV9 and TRBJ1-6 gives the full variable domain: DSGVTQTPKHLITATGQRVTLRCSPRSGDLSVYWYQQSLDQGLQFLIQYYNGEERAKGNILERFSAQQFPDLHSELNLSSLELGDSALYFCASSDSDRDSPLHFGNGTRLTVT.

The J gene is TRBJ2-7, the V gene TRBV6-5, with a tentative D call TRBD1 (6 bases). CDR1 is MNHEY, CDR2 SVGAGI, per germline. V lost 8 bases and J 0 bases, leaving 14 bases between the germline ends. The CDR3 totals 14 residues. As DNA, the CDR3 is TGTGCCAGCGGGGTTGGCAGGGGCTCCTACGAGCAGTACGTC. This gives the protein CASGVGRGSYEQYV.

A remark on this clone: Mismatch with germline at one junction end may stem from a read error. The rearrangement links TRBV3-1 (or the pseudogene TRBV3-2) to TRBJ2-3; D not certain. In germline, CDR1 is LGHDT, CDR2 YNNKEL (reference sequence). This CDR3 comprises 14 residues. CDR3 sequence (DNA): TGTGCCAGCACCCAAGACCTCATTGAGGATACGCAGTATTTT. Encoded protein: CASTQDLIEDTQYF.

V gene TRBV5-4 combines with J gene TRBJ2-5, with 8 bases aligning to TRBD1. Germline CDR1 SGHNT, CDR2 YYREEE (reference sequence). The CDR3 runs to 19 residues. V lost 0 bases, J lost 4 bases, and 17 bases stayed unmatched. Here the CDR3 reads CASSLEGQVDYFGRETQYF. The CDR3 coding sequence is TGTGCCAGCAGCTTGGAGGGACAGGTCGATTACTTTGGGCGAGAGACCCAGTACTTC.

J is TRBJ2-7 and V is TRBV6-5; 7 bases align to TRBD1. V dropped 8 bases and J dropped 4; count of bases not matched to a gene: 11. The length of the CDR3 is 14 residues. Germline CDR1 MNHEY, CDR2 SVGAGI. CDR3 in DNA: TGTGCCAGCTCCCGAGGGACAGAGAGATACGAGCAGTACGTC. This gives the protein CASSRGTERYEQYV.

This clone was picked up a small number of times. This chain joins TRBV6-1 and TRBJ1-2; no definite D call. CDR1 MNHNS and CDR2 SASEGT come from the germline V gene. Trimming cost V 0 bases and J 0 bases, with 8 bases left between them. The CDR3 has 15 residues. CDR3 in amino acids: CASSEAQSANYGYTF. CDR3 coding DNA: TGTGCCAGCAGTGAAGCGCAGTCCGCTAACTATGGCTACACCTTC.

The rearrangement joins TRBV21-1 to TRBJ2-2; no check of the table's D call, TRBD1, against the DNA was made. TRBV21-1 is tagged as a pseudogene. The length of the CDR3 is 20 residues. CDR3 loop: CASSKERTNRMGRATGELFF. CDR3 nucleotide sequence: TGTGCCAGCAGCAAAGAAAGGACGAACAGGATGGGCCGGGCCACCGGGGAGCTGTTTTTT.

The CDR3 spells CASSQDLGGDEQYF. For the CDR3, the DNA is TGCGCCAGCAGCCAAGATCTAGGGGGCGACGAGCAGTACTTC. V usage is TRBV4-3 and J usage is TRBJ2-7; 7 bases align to TRBD1. The CDR3 sequence is 14 residues long. The germline V gene has CDR1 LGHNA and CDR2 YSLEER. V lost 0 bases, J lost 5 bases, and 4 bases stayed unmatched.

The chain is built from TRBV7-9 and TRBJ2-1; D unclear. This CDR3 region has 15 residues. V was pared by 10 bases and J by 3 bases, with 19 bases between. In germline, CDR1 is SEHNR, CDR2 FQNEAQ (reference sequence). The DNA for the CDR3 is TGTGCCATCCCTCGGAGCGTAGCATTCTACAATGAGCAGTTCTTC. As protein: CAIPRSVAFYNEQFF. The whole variable domain, remainder taken from reference TRBV7-9 and TRBJ2-1, is DTGVSQNPRHKITKRGQNVTFRCDPISEHNRLYWYRQTLGQGPEFLTYFQNEAQLEKSRLLSDRFSAERPKGSFSTLEIQRTEQGDSAMYLCAIPRSVAFYNEQFFGPGTRLTVL.

This clone was counted between two and nine times. The genes are TRBV10-1 and TRBJ1-2; no clear D gene. The germline V and J ends were trimmed by 3 bases and 1 base, with 9 bases remaining between them. This CDR3 is built from 14 residues. Germline assignment: CDR1 WNHNN and CDR2 SYGVQD (reference sequence). CDR3 DNA sequence: TGCGCCAGCAGTGAAAGTGGCTTTAACTATGGCTACACCTTC. Translated, it gives CASSESGFNYGYTF.